A selection of T cell receptor beta chains follows, all from one sample in a study of radiation and T cells in renal cell carcinoma. Profiling relied on immunoSEQ multiplex PCR, and the TCRdb table lists in-frame clones only, not all of them. Of some 80,000 clones in the sample, roughly 85% were seen once. The sequencing used blood, collected from a patient whose treatment included radiotherapy and nephrectomy. These receptors came from a woman aged 50 to 60 with renal cell carcinoma. CDR3s include the opening cysteine and the closing phenylalanine or tryptophan. The D gene is left open where the match is weak. A clone size is listed for some rows: how often the clone was seen (once, few, many), or a class if it is expanded.

>TRBJ1-2|NA|NA|TRBV4-1
CASSQVEGLKLYGYTF
TGCGCCAGCAGCCAAGTCGAGGGGCTTAAGCTCTATGGCTACACCTTC
>TRBJ2-5|NA|NA|TRBV19
CASSRGRQETQYF
TGTGCCAGTAGCAGGGGACGTCAAGAGACCCAGTACTTC
>TRBJ2-7|NA|many|TRBV6-1
CASSEDRVGYEQYF
TGTGCCAGCAGTGAAGACAGGGTCGGCTACGAGCAGTACTTC
>TRBJ1-6|TRBD1|NA|TRBV10-2
CASRDRGFFTASYNSPLHF
TGCGCCAGCAGAGACAGGGGCTTCTTTACTGCCTCCTATAATTCACCCCTCCACTTT
>TRBJ2-2|NA|NA|TRBV28
CASSQIYTGELFF
TGTGCCAGCAGTCAAATATACACCGGGGAGCTGTTTTTT
>TRBJ2-7|TRBD1|NA|TRBV11-3
CASSLESGTGTYEQYF
TGTGCCAGCAGCTTAGAGTCGGGGACAGGTACCTACGAGCAGTACTTC
>TRBJ1-2|NA|NA|TRBV10-3
CAISGPNYGYTF
TGTGCCATCAGTGGACCGAACTATGGCTACACCTTC
>TRBJ2-5|TRBD1|NA|TRBV4-2
CASSPGQARETQYF
TGTGCCAGCAGCCCGGGACAGGCAAGGGAGACCCAGTACTTC
>TRBJ2-7|TRBD1|NA|TRBV5-1
CASSPGTGGIGGEQYF
TGCGCCAGCAGCCCCGGGACAGGGGGCATAGGAGGAGAGCAGTACTTC
>TRBJ2-1|TRBD2|NA|TRBV2
CASSDLVSSGRDEQFF
TGTGCCAGCAGTGATTTGGTCTCTAGCGGCCGCGATGAGCAGTTCTTC
>TRBJ2-5|TRBD1|few|TRBV7-6
CASSRGQQETQYF
TGTGCCAGCAGCCGGGGACAGCAAGAGACCCAGTACTTC
>TRBJ2-7|TRBD2|once|TRBV9
CASSPTGTSGYEQYF
TGTGCCAGCAGCCCTACTGGGACTAGCGGATACGAGCAGTACTTC